This T cell receptor beta chain is drawn from a study of response to subunit inactivated influenza vaccine. Study-wide points: Each seasonal influenza vaccination, the authors suggested, recruits few new T cells.

TCRdb analysed the RT-PCR reads with MiXCR anew, one entry per CDR3 protein. The sample comprises just under 550,000 distinct CDR3 sequences, under 25% of which are singletons, and 2.5% to 3.5% rests with the top ten. Remarks on this clonotype: What it recognizes is unknown.

Germline CDR1 and CDR2: ENHRY and SYGVKD. Trimming took 4 bases from V and 1 from J; bases not matched to a gene: 4. The CDR3 is 14 residues long. These data were likewise used in another study, on T cells expressing NK-cell markers. This second study notes: UMI-tagged 5'RACE template switching yielded the TCR beta cDNA. Eight donors were sequenced, seven testing HCMV-seropositive and one testing seronegative.

The specimen comprised CD4+ T cells sorted from PBMCs, sampled less than 13 days after vaccination. This sequence originates from a man aged 50 to 60 who received an inactivated influenza vaccine. The rearrangement links TRBV10-3 to TRBJ2-7; 7 bases map to TRBD1. The CDR3 protein is CAISGRQGSYEQYF. The CDR3 DNA follows: TGTGCCATCAGTGGCAGACAGGGTTCCTACGAGCAGTACTTC.